The clone carrying this T cell receptor (beta chain) was observed many times. What it binds is unknown. Amplification of TCR beta CDR3 from genomic DNA used two-round multiplex PCR. First-round PCR employed TRBV- and TRBJ-specific primers for each gene. In TCRdb, the multiplex PCR reads were re-called with MiXCR into one record per CDR3 protein. The sample carries 11,000 to 15,000 distinct CDR3 sequences, about 27% recorded once. This sample was taken from a study of prognosis after radiotherapy for stage I lung cancer. Across the study: Patients with stage I non-small cell lung cancer joined the study from April 2018 through early 2019.

This CDR3 is 16 amino acids long. From germline, CDR1 is MDHEN and CDR2 SYDVKM. J gave up 7 bases and V 3 bases, and 9 bases lay outside the gene matches. Notes on the study in general: Lower Shannon entropy after stereotactic body radiation therapy was observed in patients who went on to develop distant metastases. For the expanded TCR clones, whether they were tumor-specific was not determined.

The rearrangement uses TRBV28 and TRBJ2-1; 10 bases agree with TRBD2. The TCR originated in a donor at least 50 years old with non-small cell lung cancer. The starting material was PBMCs, obtained before or after stereotactic body radiation therapy (not recorded which). The CDR3 nucleotides are TGTGCCAGCAGTTTCCTTAGACTAGCGGGTGGGAATGAGCAGTTCTTC. Translation gives CASSFLRLAGGNEQFF.